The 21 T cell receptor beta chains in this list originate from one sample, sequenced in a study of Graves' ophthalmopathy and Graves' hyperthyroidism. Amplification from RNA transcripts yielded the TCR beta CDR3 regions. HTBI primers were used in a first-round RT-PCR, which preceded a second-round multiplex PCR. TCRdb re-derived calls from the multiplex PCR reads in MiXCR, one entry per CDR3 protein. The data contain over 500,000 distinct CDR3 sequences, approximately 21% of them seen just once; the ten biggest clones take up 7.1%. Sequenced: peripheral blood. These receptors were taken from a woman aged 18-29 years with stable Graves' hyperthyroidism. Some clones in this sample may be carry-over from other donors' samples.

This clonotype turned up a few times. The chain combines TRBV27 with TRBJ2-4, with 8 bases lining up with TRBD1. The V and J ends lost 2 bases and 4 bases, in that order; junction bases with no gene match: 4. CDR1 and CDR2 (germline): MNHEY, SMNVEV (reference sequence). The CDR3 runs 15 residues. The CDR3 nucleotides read TGTGCCAGCAGTTTAAAAGGGACAGGAAAAAACATTCAGTACTTC. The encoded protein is CASSLKGTGKNIQYF.

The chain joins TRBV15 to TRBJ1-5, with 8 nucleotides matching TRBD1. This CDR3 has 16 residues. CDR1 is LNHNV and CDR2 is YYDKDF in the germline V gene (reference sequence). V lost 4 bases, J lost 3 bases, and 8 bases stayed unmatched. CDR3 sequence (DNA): TGTGCCACCAGCAACGTCAGGGGGCTACCCAATCAGCCCCAGCATTTT. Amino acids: CATSNVRGLPNQPQHF.

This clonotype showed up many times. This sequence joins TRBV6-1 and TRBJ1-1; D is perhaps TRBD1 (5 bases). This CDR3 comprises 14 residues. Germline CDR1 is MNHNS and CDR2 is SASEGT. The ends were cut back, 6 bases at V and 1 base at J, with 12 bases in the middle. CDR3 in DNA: TGTGCCAGCAGGCGGGGGGGGGAGAACACTGAAGCTTTCTTT. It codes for CASRRGGENTEAFF.

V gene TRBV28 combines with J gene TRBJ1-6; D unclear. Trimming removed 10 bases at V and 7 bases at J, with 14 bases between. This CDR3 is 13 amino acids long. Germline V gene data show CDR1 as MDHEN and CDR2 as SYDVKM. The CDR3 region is CATTWTANSPLHF. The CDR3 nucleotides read TGTGCCACCACTTGGACCGCGAATTCACCCCTCCACTTT.

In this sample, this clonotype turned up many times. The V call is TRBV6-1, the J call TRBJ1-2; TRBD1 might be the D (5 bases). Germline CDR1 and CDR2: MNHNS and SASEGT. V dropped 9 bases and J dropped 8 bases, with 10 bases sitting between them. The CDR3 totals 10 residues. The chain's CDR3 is CASYEGGYTF. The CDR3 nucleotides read TGTGCCAGTTACGAGGGGGGCTACACCTTC.

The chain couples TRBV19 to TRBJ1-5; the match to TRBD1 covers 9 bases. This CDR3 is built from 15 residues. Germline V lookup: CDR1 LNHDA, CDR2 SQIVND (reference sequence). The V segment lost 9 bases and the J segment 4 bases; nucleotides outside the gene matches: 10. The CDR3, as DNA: TGTGCCAGCCGGCTCGGACAGGGGTTTAATCAGCCCCAGCATTTT. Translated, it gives CASRLGQGFNQPQHF.

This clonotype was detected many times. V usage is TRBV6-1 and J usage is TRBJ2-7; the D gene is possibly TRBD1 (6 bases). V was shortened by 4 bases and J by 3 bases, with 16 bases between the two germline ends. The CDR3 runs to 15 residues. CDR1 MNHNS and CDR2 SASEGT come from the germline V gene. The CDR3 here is CASSGAGTSYYEQYF. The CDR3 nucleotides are TGTGCCAGCAGTGGGGCCGGGACAAGCTACTACGAGCAGTACTTC.

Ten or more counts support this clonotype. This CDR3 is CASSTTYYGYTF. CDR3 in DNA: TGTGCCAGCAGTACTACTTATTATGGCTACACCTTC. The V and J genes are TRBV12-3 or TRBV12-4 and TRBJ1-2; D call uncertain. This CDR3 region has 12 residues. V was pared by 5 bases and J by 5 bases, with 9 bases between.

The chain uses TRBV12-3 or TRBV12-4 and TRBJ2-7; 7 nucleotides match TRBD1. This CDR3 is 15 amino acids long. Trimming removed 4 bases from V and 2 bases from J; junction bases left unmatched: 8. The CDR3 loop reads CASSSGQVPPYEQYF. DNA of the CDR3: TGTGCCAGCAGTTCAGGACAGGTCCCTCCCTACGAGCAGTACTTC.

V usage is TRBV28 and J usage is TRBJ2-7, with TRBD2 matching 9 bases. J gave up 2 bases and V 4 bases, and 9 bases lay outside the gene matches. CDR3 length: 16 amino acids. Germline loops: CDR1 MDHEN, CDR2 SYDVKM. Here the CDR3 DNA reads TGTGCCAGCAGTTCACTGGTGACTAGCGGTACCTACGAGCAGTACTTC. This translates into CASSSLVTSGTYEQYF.

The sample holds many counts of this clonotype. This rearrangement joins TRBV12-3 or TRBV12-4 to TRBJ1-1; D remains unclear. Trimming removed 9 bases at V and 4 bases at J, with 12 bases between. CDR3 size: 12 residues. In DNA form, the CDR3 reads TGTGCCAGTTCACGTGGAGGCACTGAAGCTTTCTTT. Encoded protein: CASSRGGTEAFF.

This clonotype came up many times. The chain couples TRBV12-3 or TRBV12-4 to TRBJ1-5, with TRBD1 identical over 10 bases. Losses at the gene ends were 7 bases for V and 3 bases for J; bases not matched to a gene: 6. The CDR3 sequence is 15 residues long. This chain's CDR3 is CASTPGQGTNQPQHF. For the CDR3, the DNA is TGTGCCAGCACACCGGGACAGGGGACCAATCAGCCCCAGCATTTT.

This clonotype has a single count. The CDR3: CATSDDYEQYF. The CDR3, as DNA: TGTGCCACCAGCGATGACTACGAGCAGTACTTC. V is TRBV15 and J is TRBJ2-7; D uncertain. The germline V gene encodes CDR1 LNHNV and CDR2 YYDKDF (reference sequence). V lost 5 bases, J lost 3 bases, and 5 bases lay in between. The CDR3 covers 11 residues.

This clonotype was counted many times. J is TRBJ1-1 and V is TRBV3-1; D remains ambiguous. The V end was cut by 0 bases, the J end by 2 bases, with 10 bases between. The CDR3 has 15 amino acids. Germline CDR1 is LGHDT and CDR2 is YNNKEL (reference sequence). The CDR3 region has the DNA TGTGCCAGCAGCCAAGATGGCAGCCGAAACACTGAAGCTTTCTTT. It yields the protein CASSQDGSRNTEAFF.

CDR3 sequence reads: CSAEPRDDNYGYTF. For the CDR3, the DNA is TGCAGTGCTGAACCCCGGGATGACAACTATGGCTACACCTTC. This chain uses TRBV20-1 with TRBJ1-2; D is ambiguous. The CDR3 consists of 14 residues. V was pared by 5 bases and J by 2 bases, with 15 bases between. Per the germline V gene, CDR1 is DFQATT and CDR2 is SNEGSKA (reference sequence).

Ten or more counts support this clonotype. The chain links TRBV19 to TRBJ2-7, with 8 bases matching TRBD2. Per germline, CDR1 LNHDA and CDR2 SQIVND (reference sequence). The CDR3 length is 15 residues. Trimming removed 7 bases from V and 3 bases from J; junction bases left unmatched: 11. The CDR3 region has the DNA TGTGCCAGTACCGATGGGACTAGTGGTCGCTACGAGCAGTACTTC. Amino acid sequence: CASTDGTSGRYEQYF.

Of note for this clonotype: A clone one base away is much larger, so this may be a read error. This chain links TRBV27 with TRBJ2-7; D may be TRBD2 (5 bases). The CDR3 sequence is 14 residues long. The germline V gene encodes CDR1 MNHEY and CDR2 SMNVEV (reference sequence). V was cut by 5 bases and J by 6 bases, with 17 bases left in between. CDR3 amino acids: CASSPVGGYGEQYV. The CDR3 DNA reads TGTGCCAGCAGTCCCGTGGGCGGGTATGGCGAGCAGTACGTC.

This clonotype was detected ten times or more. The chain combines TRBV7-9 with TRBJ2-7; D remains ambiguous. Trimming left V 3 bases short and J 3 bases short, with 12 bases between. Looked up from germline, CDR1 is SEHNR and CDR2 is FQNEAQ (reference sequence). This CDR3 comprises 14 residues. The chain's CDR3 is CASSFTGPYYEQYF. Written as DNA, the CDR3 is TGTGCCAGCAGCTTTACCGGGCCATACTACGAGCAGTACTTC.

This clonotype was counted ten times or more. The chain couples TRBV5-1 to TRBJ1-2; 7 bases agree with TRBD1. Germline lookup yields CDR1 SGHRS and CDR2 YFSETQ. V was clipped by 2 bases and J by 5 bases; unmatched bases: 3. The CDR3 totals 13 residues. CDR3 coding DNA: TGCGCCAGCAGCTTAGGACAGGAATATGGCTACACCTTC. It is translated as CASSLGQEYGYTF.

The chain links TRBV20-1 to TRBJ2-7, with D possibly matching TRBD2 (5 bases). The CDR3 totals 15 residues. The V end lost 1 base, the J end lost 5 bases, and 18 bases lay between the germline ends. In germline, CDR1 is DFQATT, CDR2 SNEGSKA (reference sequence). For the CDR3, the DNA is TGCAGTGCTAGAGCTGGAGCGGCTAGAATTAACGAGCAGTACTTC. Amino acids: CSARAGAARINEQYF.

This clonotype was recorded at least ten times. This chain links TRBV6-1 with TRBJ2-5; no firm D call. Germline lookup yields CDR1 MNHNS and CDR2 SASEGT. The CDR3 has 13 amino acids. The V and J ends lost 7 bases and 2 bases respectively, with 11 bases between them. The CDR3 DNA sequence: TGTGCCAGCAACTTAGGTCAGCAAGAGACCCAGTACTTC. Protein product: CASNLGQQETQYF.